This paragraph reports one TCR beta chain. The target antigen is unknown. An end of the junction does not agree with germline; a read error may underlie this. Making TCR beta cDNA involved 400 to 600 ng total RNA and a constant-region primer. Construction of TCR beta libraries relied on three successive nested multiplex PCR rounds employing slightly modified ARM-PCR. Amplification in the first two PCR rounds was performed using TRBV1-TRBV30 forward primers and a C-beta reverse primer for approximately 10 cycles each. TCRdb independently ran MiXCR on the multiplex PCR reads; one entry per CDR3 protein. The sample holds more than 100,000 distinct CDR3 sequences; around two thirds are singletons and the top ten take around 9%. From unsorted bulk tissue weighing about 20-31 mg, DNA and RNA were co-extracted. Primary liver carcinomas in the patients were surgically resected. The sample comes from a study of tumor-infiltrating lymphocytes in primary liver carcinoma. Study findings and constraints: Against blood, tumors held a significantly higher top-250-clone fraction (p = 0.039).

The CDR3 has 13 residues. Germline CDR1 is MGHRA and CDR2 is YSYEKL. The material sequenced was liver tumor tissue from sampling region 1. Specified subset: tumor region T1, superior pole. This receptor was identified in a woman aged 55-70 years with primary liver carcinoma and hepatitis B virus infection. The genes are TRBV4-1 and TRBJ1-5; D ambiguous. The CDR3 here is CASNTIGYQPQHF. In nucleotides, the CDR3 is TGTGCCAGCAACACGATAGGGTATCAGCCCCAGCATTTT.